The 27 T cell receptor beta chains reported below all come from one sample, sequenced in a study of Ad26.COV2.S vaccination and SARS-CoV-2 variants. TCRdb's copy holds only in-frame clones and misses some; the assay was immunoSEQ multiplex PCR. The sample has about 240,000 clones, roughly 90% seen once; the top ten hold approximately 11%. Documented treatment: roughly 18 received Ad26.COV2.S at low or high dose, single or two shots; about 5 received placebo; per-sample allocation not given. Sampling was performed 63 days after the first vaccine or placebo injection. The sample consisted of peripheral blood, taken in a trial of Ad26.COV2.S vaccine versus placebo. These receptors were taken from a person aged 18-60 years who received the Ad26.COV2.S COVID-19 vaccine or a placebo.

Of note for this clone: Being one base from a much bigger clone, this may be a read error. The CDR3 sequence: CASSLYSDQPQHF. The CDR3 coding sequence is TGTGCCAGCAGCTTATACAGCGATCAGCCCCAGCATTTT. This chain uses TRBV7-2 with TRBJ1-5; no clear D gene. In germline, CDR1 is SGHTA, CDR2 FQGNSA. Deletions cut 2 bases from V and 5 bases from J, with 7 bases between. The CDR3 extends over 13 amino acids. Based on the CDR3 plus reference TRBV7-2 and TRBJ1-5, the full variable domain is GAGVSQSPSNKVTEKGKDVELRCDPISGHTALYWYRQSLGQGLEFLIYFQGNSAPDKSGLPSDRFSAERTGGSVSTLTIQRTQQEDSAVYLCASSLYSDQPQHFGDGTRLSIL.

This clone was detected once. The CDR3 region has the DNA TGTGCCAGCAGCTTAGTACTGCGGGGGTCGTCTAGCACAGATACGCAGTATTTT. Encoded protein: CASSLVLRGSSSTDTQYF. The chain has TRBV11-2 and TRBJ2-3; 7 bases line up with TRBD2. CDR1 SGHAT and CDR2 FQNNGV come from the germline V gene. The CDR3 length is 18 residues. V lost 1 base and J lost 0; bases outside the gene matches: 10.

This clone was detected a few times. The CDR3 sequence: CASSRESGNTIYF. The DNA of the CDR3 is TGTGCCAGCAGCAGGGAGTCTGGAAACACCATATATTTT. The chain uses TRBV2 and TRBJ1-3, with TRBD1 as a possible D gene (5 bases). Germline CDR1 is SNHLY and CDR2 is FYNNEI. V lost 6 bases to trimming and J lost 1 base, with 7 bases between them. This CDR3 contains 13 residues. Combining the CDR3 with reference TRBV2 and TRBJ1-3 gives the whole variable domain EPEVTQTPSHQVTQMGQEVILRCVPISNHLYFYWYRQILGQKVEFLVSFYNNEISEKSEIFDDQFSVERPDGSNFTLKIRSTKLEDSAMYFCASSRESGNTIYFGEGSWLTVV.

The chain links TRBV18 to TRBJ1-4, with D unclear. The V and J ends lost 10 bases and 4 bases respectively, with 13 bases between them. The CDR3 consists of 13 residues. Germline-derived CDR1 and CDR2 are KGHSH and LQKENI. CDR3 residues: CANQANLNEKLFF. In DNA, the CDR3 is TGTGCCAACCAGGCAAACCTTAATGAAAAACTGTTTTTT.

This clone was seen once. The chain uses TRBV30 and TRBJ1-1; 7 bases match TRBD1. This CDR3 is 15 amino acids long. V lost 3 bases and J lost 0; bases outside the gene matches: 7. CDR1 is GTSNPN and CDR2 is SVGIG in the germline V gene (reference sequence). In nucleotides, the CDR3 is TGTGCCTGGAGACCGACAGGGATCATGAACACTGAAGCTTTCTTT. It translates to CAWRPTGIMNTEAFF. Complete variable domain (other parts from reference TRBV30 and TRBJ1-1): SQTIHQWPATLVQPVGSPLSLECTVEGTSNPNLYWYRQAAGRGLQLLFYSVGIGQISSEVPQNLSASRPQDRQFILSSKKLLLSDSGFYLCAWRPTGIMNTEAFFGQGTRLTVV.

Only a few counts were recorded for this clone. The chain employs TRBV29-1 and TRBJ1-1; 11 bases map to TRBD1. The trim removed 7 bases at V and 3 bases at J, leaving 10 bases unmatched. Looked up from germline, CDR1 is SQVTM and CDR2 is ANQGSEA. CDR3 length equals 15 residues. CDR3 sequence: CSAGQGVFRDTEAFF. CDR3 coding DNA: TGCAGCGCGGGACAGGGGGTATTTCGGGACACTGAAGCTTTCTTT.

The chain carries TRBV20-1 and TRBJ2-7; D gene ambiguous. The ends were cut back, 6 bases at V and 3 bases at J, with 9 bases in the middle. Germline V gene sequence: CDR1 DFQATT, CDR2 SNEGSKA (reference sequence). CDR3 length: 11 residues. CDR3 DNA sequence: TGCAGTGCCCCGAGCGACTACGAGCAGTACTTC. It specifies CSAPSDYEQYF.

The rearrangement links TRBV2 to TRBJ1-5, with D perhaps matching TRBD1 (6 bases). This CDR3 is 14 amino acids long. Trimming took off 7 bases at V and 5 bases at J, with 15 bases between the two ends. Germline values: CDR1 SNHLY, CDR2 FYNNEI. In DNA form, the CDR3 reads TGTGCCAGCACCTTGGAAGGGGGGGATCAGCCCCAGCATTTT. The encoded protein is CASTLEGGDQPQHF.

The chain couples TRBV27 to TRBJ1-6, with TRBD1 matching 8 bases. Trimming at V came to 2 bases and at J to 3 bases, leaving 0 bases not matched to a gene. Germline V gives CDR1 MNHEY, CDR2 SMNVEV (reference sequence). The CDR3 contains 15 residues. This CDR3 is CASSLGQGYNSPLHF. The CDR3 DNA is TGTGCCAGCAGTTTAGGACAGGGCTATAATTCACCCCTCCACTTT.

The CDR3 DNA follows: TGCGCCAGCAGCTTGGTGGGACAGCCTGACGGTGGCTACACCTTC. It codes for CASSLVGQPDGGYTF. The chain combines TRBV5-1 with TRBJ1-2; 7 bases are shared with TRBD1. There are 15 residues in the CDR3. V gave up 0 bases and J gave up 7 bases; unmatched junction bases: 9. Looked up from germline, CDR1 is SGHRS and CDR2 is YFSETQ.

This chain connects TRBV3-1 (or the pseudogene TRBV3-2) to TRBJ2-1, with D possibly being TRBD2 (5 bases). The CDR3 consists of 17 residues. V lost 0 bases, J lost 0 bases, and 12 bases lay in between. In germline, CDR1 is LGHDT, CDR2 YNNKEL (reference sequence). This chain's CDR3 is CASSQEPSKRSYNEQFF. The CDR3 nucleotides are TGTGCCAGCAGCCAAGAGCCTAGCAAACGCTCCTACAATGAGCAGTTCTTC.

The rearrangement joins TRBV7-8 to TRBJ2-5; 7 positions match TRBD1. CDR3 length equals 15 residues. The germline CDR1 and CDR2 sequences are SGHVS and FQNEAQ. The J segment lost 1 base and the V segment lost 5 bases, leaving 7 bases of the junction unmatched. CDR3 DNA sequence: TGTGCCAGCAGCCCAGAGACAGGGCTCCAAGAGACCCAGTACTTC. This sequence encodes CASSPETGLQETQYF. The full variable domain, in which reference TRBV7-8 and TRBJ2-5 provide the parts outside the CDR3, is GAGVSQSPRYKVAKRGQDVALRCDPISGHVSLFWYQQALGQGPEFLTYFQNEAQLDKSGLPSDRFFAERPEGSVSTLKIQRTQQEDSAVYLCASSPETGLQETQYFGPGTRLLVL.

V and J are TRBV6-5 and TRBJ2-3, with D hard to call. Trimming stripped 7 bases from V and 4 bases from J, with 9 bases between. Germline CDR1 MNHEY, CDR2 SVGAGI. This CDR3 comprises 12 residues. The CDR3 DNA reads TGTGCCAGCACCGGATTCTCAGATACGCAGTATTTT. This translates into CASTGFSDTQYF.

The chain is built from TRBV6-1 and TRBJ2-7; D tentatively reads TRBD1 or TRBD2 (5 bases each). The CDR3 loop spans 16 amino acids. Deletions cut 2 bases from V and 2 bases from J, with 16 bases between. Germline loops: CDR1 MNHNS, CDR2 SASEGT. The DNA for the CDR3 is TGTGCCAGCAGTGAACCGTTCAGGGACGGGACCTACGAGCAGTACTTC. Translated: CASSEPFRDGTYEQYF.

In this sample, this clone turned up once. Written as DNA, the CDR3 is TGTGCCAGCATCGGTAGGTTCCGGTCGATAAATTCACCCCTCCACTTT. Translating it yields CASIGRFRSINSPLHF. The J gene is TRBJ1-6, the V gene TRBV21-1. TRBV21-1 is a documented pseudogene. The CDR3 sequence is 16 residues long.

The V and J genes are TRBV6-2 or TRBV6-3 and TRBJ1-1; the D is unclear. Germline values: CDR1 MNHEY, CDR2 SVGEGT. There are 14 residues in the CDR3. Between the trimmed V and J ends, which lost 6 bases and 0 bases, there was a span of 11 bases. In DNA form, the CDR3 reads TGTGCCAGCAGCCCCATACCCATGAACACTGAAGCTTTCTTT. Protein sequence: CASSPIPMNTEAFF.

The chain combines TRBV5-4 with TRBJ2-7; 7 bases fit TRBD1. The CDR3 extends over 13 amino acids. J lost 2 bases, V lost 4 bases, and 3 bases had no gene match. The V gene's germline CDR1 is SGHNT and CDR2 YYREEE (reference sequence). In DNA form, the CDR3 reads TGTGCCAGCAGCCTAGGGGGCCCCTACGAGCAGTACTTC. Protein sequence: CASSLGGPYEQYF.

The chain is built from TRBV5-1 and TRBJ1-4; 10 bases match TRBD1. The CDR3 runs 19 residues. From germline, CDR1 is SGHRS and CDR2 YFSETQ. V lost 3 bases, J lost 6 bases, and 17 bases stayed unmatched. The DNA of the CDR3 is TGCGCCAGCAGCTCACCGGTGGGGACAGGGGCCCTTAGGGATGAAAAACTGTTTTTT. It specifies CASSSPVGTGALRDEKLFF.

CDR3 region: CASSLGNVEAFF. DNA for the CDR3: TGTGCCAGCAGCTTAGGTAACGTTGAAGCTTTCTTT. The chain is built from TRBV11-2 and TRBJ1-1; no reliable D call. V was pared by 1 base and J by 7 bases, with 7 bases between. There are 12 residues in the CDR3. CDR1 and CDR2 from the germline V gene are SGHAT and FQNNGV.

The J gene is TRBJ1-5, the V gene TRBV20-1; D may be TRBD1 (5 bases). In germline, CDR1 is DFQATT, CDR2 SNEGSKA (reference sequence). V was cut by 3 bases and J by 5 bases, with 17 bases left in between. The CDR3 loop spans 15 amino acids. The CDR3, as DNA: TGCAGTGCTAGTTTGGTCTCGGCAGGGTATCAGCCCCAGCATTTT. Translated, it gives CSASLVSAGYQPQHF.

The chain couples TRBV28 to TRBJ2-7, with 9 positions matching TRBD2. The CDR3 runs to 15 residues. Germline CDR1 MDHEN, CDR2 SYDVKM. V was clipped by 2 bases and J by 2 bases; unmatched bases: 4. CDR3: CASSLRSSGTYEQYF. The CDR3 DNA is TGTGCCAGCAGTTTAAGATCTAGCGGGACCTACGAGCAGTACTTC.

This clone was detected a few times. The V call is TRBV5-1, the J call TRBJ2-5; D remains ambiguous. Germline assignment: CDR1 SGHRS and CDR2 YFSETQ. This CDR3 is built from 15 residues. Trimming pared 4 bases from V and 2 bases from J, leaving 15 bases between. The CDR3 is CASSPTRTRQETQYF. In nucleotides, the CDR3 is TGCGCCAGCAGCCCGACTCGGACCAGACAAGAGACCCAGTACTTC.

V is TRBV18 and J is TRBJ1-1; 7 positions match TRBD1. The germline CDR1 and CDR2 sequences are KGHSH and LQKENI. V was pared by 7 bases and J by 4 bases, with 15 bases of the junction left unmatched. The CDR3 loop spans 16 amino acids. The CDR3 protein is CASCLSLGQLGTEAFF. CDR3 nucleotides: TGTGCCAGCTGCCTATCTTTGGGACAGCTCGGCACTGAAGCTTTCTTT.

The rearrangement uses TRBV28 and TRBJ2-3; 9 bases agree with TRBD2. Germline trimming cut 3 bases from V and 1 base from J; bases unmatched to any gene: 2. Germline CDR1 and CDR2: MDHEN and SYDVKM. The CDR3 runs to 15 residues. CDR3: CASSLIAGGTDTQYF. The CDR3 DNA reads TGTGCCAGCAGTTTGATAGCGGGGGGCACAGATACGCAGTATTTT. Complete variable domain (other parts from reference TRBV28 and TRBJ2-3): DVKVTQSSRYLVKRTGEKVFLECVQDMDHENMFWYRQDPGLGLRLIYFSYDVKMKEKGDIPEGYSVSREKKERFSLILESASTNQTSMYLCASSLIAGGTDTQYFGPGTRLTVL.

This rearrangement joins TRBV7-9 to TRBJ2-3; 10 bases fit TRBD2. Germline CDR1 and CDR2: SEHNR and FQNEAQ (reference sequence). The CDR3 is 15 amino acids. V lost 10 bases to trimming and J lost 2 bases; unmatched junction nucleotides: 9. The DNA for the CDR3 is TGTGCCAATTCGGGACTAGCGCCCACCACAGATACGCAGTATTTT. This sequence encodes CANSGLAPTTDTQYF.

The chain recombines TRBV11-3 with TRBJ2-7; tentatively, D is TRBD2 (5 bases). This CDR3 region has 14 residues. Germline-derived CDR1 and CDR2 are SGHNT and YENEEA. The V end was cut by 1 base, the J end by 5 bases, with 12 bases between. CDR3 in amino acids: CASSLGGQLDEQYF. Here the CDR3 DNA reads TGTGCCAGCAGCTTAGGCGGGCAATTGGACGAGCAGTACTTC.

This clone is a singleton in its sample. V usage is TRBV9 and J usage is TRBJ1-2, with D maybe TRBD1 (5 bases). This CDR3 spans 13 amino acids. Germline V gene data show CDR1 as SGDLS and CDR2 as YYNGEE. Deletions cut 5 bases from V and 5 bases from J, with 13 bases between. CDR3 sequence: CASRVEGSYGYTF. DNA for the CDR3: TGTGCCAGCAGGGTTGAGGGGTCTTATGGCTACACCTTC.